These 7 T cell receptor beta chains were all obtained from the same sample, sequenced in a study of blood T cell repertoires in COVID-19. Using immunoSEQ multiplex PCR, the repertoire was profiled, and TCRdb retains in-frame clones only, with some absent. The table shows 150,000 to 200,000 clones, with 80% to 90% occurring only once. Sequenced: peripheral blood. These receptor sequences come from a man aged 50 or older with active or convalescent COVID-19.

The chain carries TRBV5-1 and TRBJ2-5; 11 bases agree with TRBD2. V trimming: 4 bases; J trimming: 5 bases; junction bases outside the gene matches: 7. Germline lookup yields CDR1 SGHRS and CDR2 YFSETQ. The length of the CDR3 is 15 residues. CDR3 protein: CASSTGTSGRETQYF. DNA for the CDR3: TGCGCCAGCAGCACCGGGACTAGCGGTCGGGAGACCCAGTACTTC.

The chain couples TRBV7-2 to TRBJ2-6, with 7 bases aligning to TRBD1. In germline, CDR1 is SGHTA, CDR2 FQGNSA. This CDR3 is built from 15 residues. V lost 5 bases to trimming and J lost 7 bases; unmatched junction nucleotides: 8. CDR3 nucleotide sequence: TGTGCCAGCAGCATCGCAGGGGGATCTGCCAACGTCCTGACTTTC. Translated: CASSIAGGSANVLTF.

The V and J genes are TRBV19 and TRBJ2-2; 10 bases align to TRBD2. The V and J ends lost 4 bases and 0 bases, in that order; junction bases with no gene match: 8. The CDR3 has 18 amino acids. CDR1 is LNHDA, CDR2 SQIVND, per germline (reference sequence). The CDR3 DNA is TGTGCCAGTAGTACCCGCGCGAGCGGGAGGGCGAACACCGGGGAGCTGTTTTTT. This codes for CASSTRASGRANTGELFF.

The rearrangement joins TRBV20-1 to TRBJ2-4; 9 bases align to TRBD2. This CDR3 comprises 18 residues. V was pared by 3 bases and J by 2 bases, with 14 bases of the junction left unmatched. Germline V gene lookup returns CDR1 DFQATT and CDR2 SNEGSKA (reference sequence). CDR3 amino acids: CSASAPAGGPVTKNIQYF. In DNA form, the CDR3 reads TGCAGTGCTAGTGCGCCCGCGGGGGGGCCTGTAACCAAAAACATTCAGTACTTC.

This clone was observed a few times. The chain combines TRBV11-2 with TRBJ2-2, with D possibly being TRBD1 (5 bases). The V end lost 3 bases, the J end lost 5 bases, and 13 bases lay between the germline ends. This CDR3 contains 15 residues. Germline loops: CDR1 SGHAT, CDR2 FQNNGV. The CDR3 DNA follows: TGTGCCAGCAGCTTTTTCTCTCGACAGACCGGGGAGCTGTTTTTT. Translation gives CASSFFSRQTGELFF.

CDR3 loop: CAYSGGQGNTGELFF. CDR3 bases: TGTGCCTACTCAGGGGGACAGGGGAACACCGGGGAGCTGTTTTTT. The rearrangement links TRBV7-9 to TRBJ2-2, with TRBD1 matching 9 bases. There are 15 residues in the CDR3. CDR1 and CDR2 (germline): SEHNR, FQNEAQ (reference sequence). V trimming: 11 bases; J trimming: 1 base; junction bases outside the gene matches: 8.

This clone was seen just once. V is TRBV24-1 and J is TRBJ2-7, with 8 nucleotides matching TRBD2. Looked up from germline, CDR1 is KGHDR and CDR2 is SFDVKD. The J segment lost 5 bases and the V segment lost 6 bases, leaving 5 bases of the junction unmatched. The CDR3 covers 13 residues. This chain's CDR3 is CATSPSGSDEQYF. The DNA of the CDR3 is TGTGCCACCAGTCCCAGCGGGAGTGACGAGCAGTACTTC.